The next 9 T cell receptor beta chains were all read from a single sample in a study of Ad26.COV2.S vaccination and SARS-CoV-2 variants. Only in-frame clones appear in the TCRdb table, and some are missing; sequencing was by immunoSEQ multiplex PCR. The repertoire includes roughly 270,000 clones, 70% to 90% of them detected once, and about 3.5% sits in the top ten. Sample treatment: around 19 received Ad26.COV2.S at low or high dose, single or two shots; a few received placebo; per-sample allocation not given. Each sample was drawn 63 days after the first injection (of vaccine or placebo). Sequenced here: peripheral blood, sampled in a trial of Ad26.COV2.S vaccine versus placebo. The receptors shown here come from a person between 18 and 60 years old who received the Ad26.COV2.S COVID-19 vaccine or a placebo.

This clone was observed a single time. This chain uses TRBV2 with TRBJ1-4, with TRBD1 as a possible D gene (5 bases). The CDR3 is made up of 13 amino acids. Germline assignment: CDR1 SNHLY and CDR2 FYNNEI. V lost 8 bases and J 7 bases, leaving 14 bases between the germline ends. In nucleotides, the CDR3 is TGTGCCAGCGGGAAGAGGGACGGTGAAAAACTGTTTTTT. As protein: CASGKRDGEKLFF.

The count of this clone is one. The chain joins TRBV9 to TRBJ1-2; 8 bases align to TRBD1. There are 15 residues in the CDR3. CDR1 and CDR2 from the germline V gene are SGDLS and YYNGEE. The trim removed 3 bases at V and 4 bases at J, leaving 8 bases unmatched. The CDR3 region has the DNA TGTGCCAGCAGCGCAGGGGGCGCGGGTTTCTATGGCTACACCTTC. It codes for CASSAGGAGFYGYTF. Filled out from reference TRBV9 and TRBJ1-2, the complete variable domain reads DSGVTQTPKHLITATGQRVTLRCSPRSGDLSVYWYQQSLDQGLQFLIQYYNGEERAKGNILERFSAQQFPDLHSELNLSSLELGDSALYFCASSAGGAGFYGYTFGSGTRLTVV.

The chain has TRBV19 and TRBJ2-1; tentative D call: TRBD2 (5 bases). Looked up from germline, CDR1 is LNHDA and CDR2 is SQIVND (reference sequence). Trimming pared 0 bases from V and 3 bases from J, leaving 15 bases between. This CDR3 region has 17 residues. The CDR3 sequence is CASSIEDGRTFYNEQFF. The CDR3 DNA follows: TGTGCCAGTAGTATAGAAGACGGCAGGACTTTCTACAATGAGCAGTTCTTC.

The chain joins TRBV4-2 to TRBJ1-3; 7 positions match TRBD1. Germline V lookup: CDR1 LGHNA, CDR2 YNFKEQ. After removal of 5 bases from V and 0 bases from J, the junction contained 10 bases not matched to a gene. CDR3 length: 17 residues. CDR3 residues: CASSFRTGSFSGNTIYF. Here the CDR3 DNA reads TGTGCCAGCAGCTTCAGGACAGGTTCTTTCTCTGGAAACACCATATATTTT.

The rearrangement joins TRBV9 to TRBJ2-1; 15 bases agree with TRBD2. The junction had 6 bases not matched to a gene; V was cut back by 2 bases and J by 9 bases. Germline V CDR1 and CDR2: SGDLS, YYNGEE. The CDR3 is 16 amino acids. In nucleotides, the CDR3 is TGTGCCAGCAGCGTTTACGGGACTAGCGGGAGGAGTGAGCAGTTCTTC. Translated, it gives CASSVYGTSGRSEQFF.

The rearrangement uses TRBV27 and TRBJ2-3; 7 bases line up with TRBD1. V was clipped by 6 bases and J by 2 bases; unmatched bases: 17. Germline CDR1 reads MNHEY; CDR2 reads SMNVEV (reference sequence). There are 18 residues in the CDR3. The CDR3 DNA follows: TGTGCCAGCAGCCTATCGGGACAGACCCCAGGAGACACAGATACGCAGTATTTT. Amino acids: CASSLSGQTPGDTDTQYF.

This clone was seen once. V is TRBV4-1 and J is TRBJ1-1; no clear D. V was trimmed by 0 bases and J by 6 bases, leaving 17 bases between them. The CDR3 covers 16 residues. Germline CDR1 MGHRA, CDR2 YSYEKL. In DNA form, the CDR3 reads TGCGCCAGCAGCCAAGATGTAAAGCAAGCCCGTCCTGAAGCTTTCTTT. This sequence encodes CASSQDVKQARPEAFF.

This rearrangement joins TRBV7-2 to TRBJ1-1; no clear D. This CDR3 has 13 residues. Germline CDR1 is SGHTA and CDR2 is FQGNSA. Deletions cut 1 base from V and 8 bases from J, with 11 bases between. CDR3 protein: CASSLVSSGEAFF. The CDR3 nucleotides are TGTGCCAGCAGCTTAGTAAGTTCAGGAGAAGCTTTCTTT.

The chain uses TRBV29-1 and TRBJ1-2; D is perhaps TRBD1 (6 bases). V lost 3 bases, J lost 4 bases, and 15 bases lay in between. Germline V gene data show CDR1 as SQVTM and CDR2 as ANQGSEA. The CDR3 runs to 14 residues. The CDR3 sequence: CSVEGRGVSYGYTF. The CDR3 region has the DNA TGCAGCGTTGAGGGCAGGGGAGTTTCCTATGGCTACACCTTC. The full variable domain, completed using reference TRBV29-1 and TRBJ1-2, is SAVISQKPSRDICQRGTSLTIQCQVDSQVTMMFWYRQQPGQSLTLIATANQGSEATYESGFVIDKFPISRPNLTFSTLTVSNMSPEDSSIYLCSVEGRGVSYGYTFGSGTRLTVV.